The T cell receptor (beta chain) described here comes from a study of blood T cells in healthy people across ages. Primed by a sample-barcoded 5' primer and a J-beta primer mix, a second PCR proceeded for roughly 7 to 11 cycles. TCRdb re-analysed the 5' RACE reads in MiXCR, keeping a single row per CDR3 protein. The table includes fewer than 1.5 million distinct CDR3 sequences, around 42% detected once. Germline V gene lookup returns CDR1 SGHAT and CDR2 FQDESV (reference sequence). The germline V and J ends were trimmed by 7 bases and 0 bases, with 12 bases remaining between them. The CDR3 is made up of 14 amino acids.

Sequenced input: blood. This TCR came from a young woman in good health. The genes are TRBV11-1 and TRBJ1-1; D uncertain. The CDR3 region is CASNSVEVNTEAFF. CDR3 nucleotide sequence: TGTGCCAGCAATTCGGTTGAAGTGAACACTGAAGCTTTCTTT.